The 28 T cell receptor beta chains below were found in one sample sequenced in a study of T cells after somatic rescue of genetic block. Profiling relied on immunoSEQ multiplex PCR, and the TCRdb table lists in-frame clones only, not all of them. The table has some 68,000 clones, roughly 93% seen once. The sample taken for sequencing was peripheral blood mononuclear cells (PBMCs). All receptors come from a man younger than 40.

V usage is TRBV6-1 and J usage is TRBJ2-3; D not certain. V was shortened by 2 bases and J by 4 bases, with 4 bases between the two germline ends. Germline CDR1 reads MNHNS; CDR2 reads SASEGT. CDR3 length: 12 amino acids. CDR3 sequence (DNA): TGTGCCAGCAGTGAAATGCCAGATACGCAGTATTTT. Its protein product is CASSEMPDTQYF.

V usage is TRBV21-1 and J usage is TRBJ2-2; no check of the table's D call, TRBD1, against the DNA was made. TRBV21-1 is described as a pseudogene. The CDR3 is 14 residues long. The DNA of the CDR3 is TGTGCCAGCAGCACAGGGGTTTGCACCGGGGAGCTGTTTTTT. It codes for CASSTGVCTGELFF.

The rearrangement joins TRBV7-9 to TRBJ2-5; D is undetermined. Germline V gene sequence: CDR1 SEHNR, CDR2 FQNEAQ (reference sequence). V lost 1 base, J lost 4 bases, and 7 bases lay in between. The CDR3 extends over 13 amino acids. In nucleotides, the CDR3 is TGTGCCAGCAGCTTAGGATCTCGAGAGACCCAGTACTTC. Protein sequence: CASSLGSRETQYF.

This clone has a handful of counts. The V gene is TRBV5-1, the J gene TRBJ1-2; 7 bases match TRBD1. The germline CDR1 and CDR2 sequences are SGHRS and YFSETQ. V was pared by 2 bases and J by 3 bases, with 1 base of the junction left unmatched. The CDR3 spans 13 residues. The CDR3 DNA is TGCGCCAGCAGCTTCGACAGGGACTATGGCTACACCTTC. Protein sequence: CASSFDRDYGYTF.

The V and J genes are TRBV28 and TRBJ1-2; 7 bases are shared with TRBD1. CDR3 size: 15 residues. V was clipped by 5 bases and J by 7 bases; unmatched bases: 13. CDR1 MDHEN and CDR2 SYDVKM come from the germline V gene. The CDR3 nucleotides read TGTGCCAGCAGTCCCCCCGACAGGGATTATGGTGGCTACACCTTC. It translates to CASSPPDRDYGGYTF.

The count of this clone is one. V usage is TRBV10-2 and J usage is TRBJ2-2; possibly TRBD2 for D (6 bases). Germline V gene sequence: CDR1 WSHSY, CDR2 SAAADI. V dropped 3 bases and J dropped 6 bases, with 20 bases sitting between them. This CDR3 has 17 residues. The CDR3 sequence is CASSDRKAGPVPGELFF. CDR3 coding DNA: TGCGCCAGCAGTGATCGAAAGGCGGGACCCGTCCCCGGGGAGCTGTTTTTT.

This clone was seen just once. The chain recombines TRBV4-2 with TRBJ2-1; 10 positions agree with TRBD2. The germline gives CDR1 LGHNA, CDR2 YNFKEQ. With 0 bases clipped from V and 3 bases from J, the junction kept 5 bases outside the gene matches. The CDR3 sequence is 17 residues long. CDR3 DNA sequence: TGTGCCAGCAGCCAAGACCCCCTAGCGGGAGACTACAATGAGCAGTTCTTC. Translated, it gives CASSQDPLAGDYNEQFF.

V gene TRBV10-3 combines with J gene TRBJ1-3; the match to TRBD1 covers 9 bases. CDR1 and CDR2 (germline): ENHRY, SYGVKD. The CDR3 runs to 15 residues. With 10 bases clipped from V and 4 bases from J, the junction kept 11 bases outside the gene matches. Here the CDR3 reads CATHPGTGSGNTIYF. The CDR3 DNA sequence: TGTGCCACCCACCCCGGGACAGGGAGCGGAAACACCATATATTTT.

This clone was detected a few times. The chain joins TRBV6-4 to TRBJ1-5; D unclear. Trimming pared 0 bases from V and 2 bases from J, leaving 8 bases between. The germline gives CDR1 MRHNA, CDR2 SNTAGT. The CDR3 loop spans 15 amino acids. The CDR3 DNA is TGTGCCAGCAGTGACTCACCGGAGGGCAATCAGCCCCAGCATTTT. Protein sequence: CASSDSPEGNQPQHF.

This CDR3 reads CASTGFWQKAFF. CDR3 in DNA: TGTGCCAGTACGGGGTTTTGGCAGAAAGCTTTCTTT. This chain uses TRBV19 with TRBJ1-1; the D is unclear. There are 12 residues in the CDR3. Germline assignment: CDR1 LNHDA and CDR2 SQIVND (reference sequence). V was trimmed by 7 bases and J by 9 bases, leaving 15 bases between them. Together with reference TRBV19 and TRBJ1-1, the CDR3 gives the full variable domain: DGGITQSPKYLFRKEGQNVTLSCEQNLNHDAMYWYRQDPGQGLRLIYYSQIVNDFQKGDIAEGYSVSREKKESFPLTVTSAQKNPTAFYLCASTGFWQKAFFGQGTRLTVV.

The chain joins TRBV4-1 to TRBJ2-4; maybe TRBD2 (6 bases). The CDR3 extends over 15 amino acids. Trimming took off 4 bases at V and 8 bases at J, with 18 bases between the two ends. Germline V gives CDR1 MGHRA, CDR2 YSYEKL. The CDR3 bases are TGCGCCAGCAGCCCAGGGTTGGGGAGGCGGTACATTCAGTACTTC. As protein: CASSPGLGRRYIQYF.

About this clone itself: At one end the junction does not follow the germline gene, possibly because of a read error. This chain's CDR3 is CASSDSGEAPVF. CDR3 DNA: TGCGCCAGCAGTGATTCGGGAGAGGCCCCTGTCTTC. This chain links TRBV10-1 with TRBJ2-1; weak D call: TRBD2 (6 bases). The CDR3 length is 12 residues. CDR1 WNHNN and CDR2 SYGVQD come from the germline V gene (reference sequence).

This chain joins TRBV27 and TRBJ2-7; D is undetermined. CDR1 is MNHEY, CDR2 SMNVEV, per germline (reference sequence). CDR3 length: 13 residues. V lost 5 bases, J lost 1 base, and 9 bases lay in between. The CDR3 nucleotides read TGTGCCAGCAGTAGGTCCGGGTCCTACGAGCAGTACTTC. Protein sequence: CASSRSGSYEQYF.

The rearrangement links TRBV5-4 to TRBJ2-5, with D unresolved. Germline assignment: CDR1 SGHNT and CDR2 YYREEE (reference sequence). The CDR3 spans 15 residues. The V end was cut by 0 bases, the J end by 5 bases, with 14 bases between. This CDR3 reads CASSLVLGKDETQYF. The CDR3 DNA is TGTGCCAGCAGCTTGGTTCTGGGCAAGGACGAGACCCAGTACTTC. Filled out from reference TRBV5-4 and TRBJ2-5, the complete variable domain reads ETGVTQSPTHLIKTRGQQVTLRCSSQSGHNTVSWYQQALGQGPQFIFQYYREEENGRGNFPPRFSGLQFPNYSSELNVNALELDDSALYLCASSLVLGKDETQYFGPGTRLLVL.

The rearrangement joins TRBV28 to TRBJ2-7; the D is unclear. CDR1 is MDHEN, CDR2 SYDVKM, per germline. V was pared by 6 bases and J by 5 bases, with 14 bases between. The CDR3 extends over 13 amino acids. In nucleotides, the CDR3 is TGTGCCAGCAGATGGCAAGGAACCCACGAGCAGTACTTC. Its translation: CASRWQGTHEQYF.

This clone was seen once. The CDR3: CASSSRDRTIYGYTF. The CDR3 region has the DNA TGTGCCAGCAGCTCCCGGGACAGAACTATTTATGGCTACACCTTC. The V gene is TRBV7-2, the J gene TRBJ1-2, with 7 bases that match TRBD1. The V gene end was trimmed by 4 bases and the J gene end by 5 bases; junction bases not matched to a gene: 10. Germline values: CDR1 SGHTA, CDR2 FQGNSA. The CDR3 has 15 residues.

The V and J genes are TRBV9 and TRBJ2-2; unclear D gene. The CDR3 length is 14 residues. Germline CDR1 and CDR2: SGDLS and YYNGEE. Trimming shortened V by 0 bases and J by 6 bases, and 9 bases separated the two germline ends. CDR3 in amino acids: CASSVAPGSGELFF. In DNA form, the CDR3 reads TGTGCCAGCAGCGTAGCGCCCGGGTCCGGGGAGCTGTTTTTT.

The genes are TRBV11-3 and TRBJ1-5; D call uncertain. The CDR3 loop spans 15 amino acids. V lost 0 bases to trimming and J lost 0 bases, with 6 bases between them. The germline CDR1 and CDR2 sequences are SGHNT and YENEEA. The CDR3 spells CASSLESYSNQPQHF. In DNA, the CDR3 is TGTGCCAGCAGCTTAGAGTCGTATAGCAATCAGCCCCAGCATTTT. The complete variable domain, with remaining parts taken from reference TRBV11-3 and TRBJ1-5, reads EAGVVQSPRYKIIEKKQPVAFWCNPISGHNTLYWYLQNLGQGPELLIRYENEEAVDDSQLPKDRFSAERLKGVDSTLKIQPAELGDSAVYLCASSLESYSNQPQHFGDGTRLSIL.

This rearrangement joins TRBV30 to TRBJ1-6; D may be TRBD1 (6 bases). The CDR3 sequence is 14 residues long. Germline V gene data show CDR1 as GTSNPN and CDR2 as SVGIG (reference sequence). Trimming pared 1 base from V and 5 bases from J, leaving 9 bases between. CDR3 protein: CAWSGDTNNSPLHF. DNA of the CDR3: TGTGCCTGGAGTGGGGACACAAATAATTCACCCCTCCACTTT. Drawing the rest from reference TRBV30 and TRBJ1-6, the complete variable domain is SQTIHQWPATLVQPVGSPLSLECTVEGTSNPNLYWYRQAAGRGLQLLFYSVGIGQISSEVPQNLSASRPQDRQFILSSKKLLLSDSGFYLCAWSGDTNNSPLHFGNGTRLTVT.

The V and J genes are TRBV19 and TRBJ2-7, with TRBD1 identical over 7 bases. The CDR3 contains 17 residues. Germline V gene lookup returns CDR1 LNHDA and CDR2 SQIVND (reference sequence). Germline trimming cut 6 bases from V and 3 bases from J; bases unmatched to any gene: 17. CDR3 in amino acids: CASSRNLPGTGDYEQYF. The DNA of the CDR3 is TGTGCCAGTAGCCGAAACCTCCCAGGCACAGGGGACTACGAGCAGTACTTC. Based on the CDR3 plus reference TRBV19 and TRBJ2-7, the full variable domain is DGGITQSPKYLFRKEGQNVTLSCEQNLNHDAMYWYRQDPGQGLRLIYYSQIVNDFQKGDIAEGYSVSREKKESFPLTVTSAQKNPTAFYLCASSRNLPGTGDYEQYFGPGTRLTVT.

The chain has TRBV14 and TRBJ2-3; 15 bases fit TRBD2. Per germline, CDR1 SGHDN and CDR2 FVKESK. V shed 4 bases, J shed 1 base, and the junction held 12 bases outside the gene matches. The CDR3 has 20 residues. The CDR3 bases are TGTGCCAGCAGCCGCAGAAGGTGGACTAGCGGGGGGGCGGGCACAGATACGCAGTATTTT. Translation: CASSRRRWTSGGAGTDTQYF.

This sequence joins TRBV27 and TRBJ2-1, with 14 nucleotides matching TRBD2. With V trimmed by 8 bases and J by 5 bases, 11 bases remained unmatched. The CDR3 has 17 amino acids. In germline, CDR1 is MNHEY, CDR2 SMNVEV (reference sequence). The CDR3 reads CASGTQAGLAGDNEQFF. The CDR3 coding sequence is TGTGCCAGCGGGACCCAGGCGGGACTAGCGGGAGACAATGAGCAGTTCTTC.

The chain recombines TRBV5-4 with TRBJ2-7; 8 bases are a match to TRBD2. This CDR3 has 16 amino acids. CDR1 is SGHNT and CDR2 is YYREEE in the germline V gene (reference sequence). J lost 0 bases, V lost 1 base, and 6 bases had no gene match. CDR3 in amino acids: CASSLRPSGFSYEQYF. CDR3 DNA sequence: TGTGCCAGCAGCTTGCGTCCTAGCGGGTTCTCCTACGAGCAGTACTTC.

The chain recombines TRBV5-1 with TRBJ2-2, with TRBD2 matching 11 bases. The CDR3 runs 19 residues. V lost 4 bases to trimming and J lost 4 bases; unmatched junction nucleotides: 15. Germline CDR1 and CDR2: SGHRS and YFSETQ. The CDR3 nucleotides are TGCGCCAGCAGCACTCGCTTGGGACTAGCGGAGCACATCACCGGGGAGCTGTTTTTT. Protein: CASSTRLGLAEHITGELFF.

The rearrangement joins TRBV11-3 to TRBJ2-7, with a tentative D call TRBD1 (6 bases). The CDR3 spans 13 residues. Germline CDR1 reads SGHNT; CDR2 reads YENEEA. The germline V and J ends were trimmed by 4 bases and 5 bases, with 12 bases remaining between them. CDR3 sequence reads: CASSSGQTHEQYF. The CDR3 region has the DNA TGTGCCAGCAGCTCCGGACAGACCCACGAGCAGTACTTC.

J is TRBJ1-5 and V is TRBV2, with 11 bases aligning to TRBD1. The trim removed 6 bases at V and 7 bases at J, leaving 5 bases unmatched. The germline V gene has CDR1 SNHLY and CDR2 FYNNEI. The CDR3 is 14 residues long. The CDR3 loop is CASRDRGLRQPQHF. The DNA of the CDR3 is TGTGCCAGCAGGGACAGGGGGCTTCGGCAGCCCCAGCATTTT.

The genes are TRBV6-6 and TRBJ1-3; D perhaps matches TRBD1 (5 bases). The CDR3 has 16 residues. Trimming left V 2 bases short and J 4 bases short, with 15 bases between. CDR1 is MNHNY and CDR2 is SVGAGI in the germline V gene (reference sequence). The CDR3 nucleotides are TGTGCCAGCAGTTACGGCAGTGGAGGGGTCGGAAACACCATATATTTT. Its protein is CASSYGSGGVGNTIYF.

The rearrangement joins TRBV28 to TRBJ1-6; D gene uncertain. Trimming removed 4 bases at V and 5 bases at J, with 12 bases between. Germline V lookup: CDR1 MDHEN, CDR2 SYDVKM. This CDR3 has 15 amino acids. The CDR3 bases are TGTGCCAGCAGTTCGCTGACCGGGGATAATTCACCCCTCCACTTT. As protein: CASSSLTGDNSPLHF.